This TCR beta chain emerged from a study of cytomegalovirus exposure and HLA in healthy donors. This CDR3 region has 17 residues. The J segment lost 0 bases and the V segment lost 3 bases, leaving 8 bases of the junction unmatched. Germline CDR1 SGHRS, CDR2 YFSETQ. Remarks on this clone: Its antigen is not known.

The method was immunoSEQ multiplex PCR; TCRdb's version includes in-frame clones alone and lacks a portion of them. The profile shows some 150,000 clones, roughly 92% of them singletons. Whole-study findings and limits: TCR beta chains numbering more than 150 were designated cytomegalovirus-associated.

The sequencing sample was made of PBMCs. This clonotype originated in a man younger than 35 in good health and CMV-seronegative. The V gene is TRBV5-1, the J gene TRBJ2-2; 7 bases fit TRBD1. The chain's CDR3 is CASSSLGQHPNTGELFF. CDR3 DNA sequence: TGCGCCAGCAGCTCCCTGGGACAGCACCCGAACACCGGGGAGCTGTTTTTT.